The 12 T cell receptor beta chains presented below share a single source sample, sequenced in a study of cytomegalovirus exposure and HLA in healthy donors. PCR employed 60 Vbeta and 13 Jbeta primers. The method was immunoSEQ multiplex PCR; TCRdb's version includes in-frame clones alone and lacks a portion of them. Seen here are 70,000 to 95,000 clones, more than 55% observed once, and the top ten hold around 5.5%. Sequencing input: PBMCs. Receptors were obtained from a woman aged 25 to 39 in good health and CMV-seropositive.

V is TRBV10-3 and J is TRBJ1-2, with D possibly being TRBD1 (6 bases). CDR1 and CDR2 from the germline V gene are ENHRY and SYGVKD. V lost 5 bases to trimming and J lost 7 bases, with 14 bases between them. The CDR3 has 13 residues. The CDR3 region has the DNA TGTGCCATCAGTACCACAGGGTTGGGTGGCTACACCTTC. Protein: CAISTTGLGGYTF.

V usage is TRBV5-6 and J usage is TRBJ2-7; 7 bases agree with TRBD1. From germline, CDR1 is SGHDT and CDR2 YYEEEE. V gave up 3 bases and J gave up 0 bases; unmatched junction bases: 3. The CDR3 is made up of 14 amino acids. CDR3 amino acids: CASSSRGSSYEQYF. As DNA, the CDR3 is TGTGCCAGCAGCTCCAGGGGGAGCTCCTACGAGCAGTACTTC.

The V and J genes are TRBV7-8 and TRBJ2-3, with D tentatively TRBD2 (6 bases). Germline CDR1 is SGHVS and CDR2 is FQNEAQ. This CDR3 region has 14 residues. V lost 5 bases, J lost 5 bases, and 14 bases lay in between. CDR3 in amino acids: CASSTGTPVDTQYF. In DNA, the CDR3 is TGTGCCAGCAGCACCGGGACTCCCGTAGATACGCAGTATTTT.

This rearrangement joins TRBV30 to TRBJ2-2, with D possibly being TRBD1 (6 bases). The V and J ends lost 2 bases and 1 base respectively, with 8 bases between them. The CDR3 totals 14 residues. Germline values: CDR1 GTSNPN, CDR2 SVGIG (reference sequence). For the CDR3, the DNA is TGTGCCTGGAGTCTACAGGGGAACACCGGGGAGCTGTTTTTT. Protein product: CAWSLQGNTGELFF. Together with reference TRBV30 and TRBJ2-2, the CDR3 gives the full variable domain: SQTIHQWPATLVQPVGSPLSLECTVEGTSNPNLYWYRQAAGRGLQLLFYSVGIGQISSEVPQNLSASRPQDRQFILSSKKLLLSDSGFYLCAWSLQGNTGELFFGEGSRLTVL.

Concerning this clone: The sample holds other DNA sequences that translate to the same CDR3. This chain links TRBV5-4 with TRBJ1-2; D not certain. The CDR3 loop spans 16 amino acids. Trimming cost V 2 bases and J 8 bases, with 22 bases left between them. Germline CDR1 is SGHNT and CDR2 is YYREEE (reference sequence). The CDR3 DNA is TGTGCCAGCAGCTTCGGACCAACCCCTCTAGCGGGCGGCTACACCTTC. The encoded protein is CASSFGPTPLAGGYTF. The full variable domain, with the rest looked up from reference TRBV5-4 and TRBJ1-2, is ETGVTQSPTHLIKTRGQQVTLRCSSQSGHNTVSWYQQALGQGPQFIFQYYREEENGRGNFPPRFSGLQFPNYSSELNVNALELDDSALYLCASSFGPTPLAGGYTFGSGTRLTVV.

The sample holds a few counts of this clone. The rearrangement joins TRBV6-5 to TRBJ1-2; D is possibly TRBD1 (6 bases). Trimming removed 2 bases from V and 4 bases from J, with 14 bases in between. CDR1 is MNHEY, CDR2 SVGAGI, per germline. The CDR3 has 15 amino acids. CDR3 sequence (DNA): TGTGCCAGCAGTTACCCTGGACAGTCTATCTATGGCTACACCTTC. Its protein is CASSYPGQSIYGYTF.

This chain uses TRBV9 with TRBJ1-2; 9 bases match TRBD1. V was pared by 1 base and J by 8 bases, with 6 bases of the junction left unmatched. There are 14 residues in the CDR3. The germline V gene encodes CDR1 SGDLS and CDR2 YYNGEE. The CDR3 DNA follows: TGTGCCAGCAGCGTACCCCGACAGGGGGGGGGCTACACCTTC. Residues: CASSVPRQGGGYTF.

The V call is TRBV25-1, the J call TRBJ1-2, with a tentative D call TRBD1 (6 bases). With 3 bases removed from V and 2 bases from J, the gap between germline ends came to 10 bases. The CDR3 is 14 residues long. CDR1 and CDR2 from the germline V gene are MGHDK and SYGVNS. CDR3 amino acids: CASSEQTGNYGYTF. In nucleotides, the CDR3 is TGTGCCAGCAGTGAGCAAACAGGGAACTATGGCTACACCTTC.

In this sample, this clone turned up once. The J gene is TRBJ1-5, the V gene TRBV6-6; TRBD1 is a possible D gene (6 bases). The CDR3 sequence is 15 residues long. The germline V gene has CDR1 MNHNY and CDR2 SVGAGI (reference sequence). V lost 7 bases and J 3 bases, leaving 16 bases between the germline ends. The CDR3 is CASTSDRQNNQPQHF. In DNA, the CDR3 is TGTGCCAGCACCTCCGACAGGCAGAACAATCAGCCCCAGCATTTT.

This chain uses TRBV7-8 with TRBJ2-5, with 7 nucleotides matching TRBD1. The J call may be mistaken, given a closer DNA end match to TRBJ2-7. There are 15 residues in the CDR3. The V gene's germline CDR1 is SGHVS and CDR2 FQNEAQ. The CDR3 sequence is CASSSGTDLSYEQYF. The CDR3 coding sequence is TGTGCCAGCAGCTCCGGGACAGATCTCTCCTACGAGCAGTACTTC.

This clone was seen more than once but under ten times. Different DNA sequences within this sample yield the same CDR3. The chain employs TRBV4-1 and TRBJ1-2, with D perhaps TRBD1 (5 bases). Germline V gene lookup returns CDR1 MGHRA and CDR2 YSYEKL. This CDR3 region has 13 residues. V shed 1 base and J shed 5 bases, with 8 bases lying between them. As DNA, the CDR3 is TGCGCCAGCAGCCAAGGGCAGGGTTATGGCTACACCTTC. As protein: CASSQGQGYGYTF.

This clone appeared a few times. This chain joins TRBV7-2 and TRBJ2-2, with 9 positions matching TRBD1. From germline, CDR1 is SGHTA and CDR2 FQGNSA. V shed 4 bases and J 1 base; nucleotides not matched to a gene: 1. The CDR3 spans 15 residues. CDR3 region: CASSSGQGNTGELFF. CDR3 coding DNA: TGTGCCAGCAGCTCGGGACAGGGGAACACCGGGGAGCTGTTTTTT.